This entry is about one T cell receptor beta chain. The CDR3 ends on some other residue instead of the conserved phenylalanine or tryptophan, so this is likely a read error. This CDR3 has 15 residues. CDR1 and CDR2 (germline): SGHNT, YENEEA. J lost 3 bases, V lost 5 bases, and 7 bases had no gene match. 5'RACE generated cDNA with 10-nucleotide random UMIs. TCRdb itself ran the 5' RACE reads through MiXCR, one entry per CDR3 protein. Of over 50,000 distinct CDR3 sequences listed, around 3.5% were seen once; the top ten hold approximately 6.3%. The data originate from a study of neurological immune-mediated disorders.

This sequence joins TRBV11-3 and TRBJ1-2; 9 bases map to TRBD1. The sample consisted of PBMCs. This clonotype was obtained from a man aged 35-49 years with multiple sclerosis. The CDR3 DNA reads TGTGCCAGCAGCCCCGGGACAGGGCAGCACTATGGCTACACCATC. It codes for CASSPGTGQHYGYTI.